This T cell receptor (beta chain) was sequenced during a study of CD8 T cells in ankylosing spondylitis. From the 5' RACE reads, TCRdb called clonotypes with MiXCR, one entry per CDR3 protein. The sample lists about 260,000 distinct CDR3 sequences; around 20% were seen once. Broader study findings: Reportedly, matched ankylosing spondylitis synovial fluid was significantly enriched for disease-linked clones. Disease-linked clones were found to be CD8+ and relatively rare in peripheral blood.

About this clonotype: The antigen is unknown.

Sample: blood, either unsorted or a sorted T cell fraction (not recorded which). The TCR comes from a male donor with ankylosing spondylitis or in good health (not recorded which).

CDR3 sequence: CASSSISQPKTGGGTGELFF. The CDR3 DNA follows: TGTGCCAGCAGCTCTATATCCCAACCAAAGACAGGGGGGGGCACCGGGGAGCTGTTTTTT. The chain combines TRBV11-2 with TRBJ2-2; 9 bases line up with TRBD1. Per the germline V gene, CDR1 is SGHAT and CDR2 is FQNNGV. V lost 4 bases, J lost 4 bases, and 19 bases stayed unmatched. The CDR3 length is 20 residues.